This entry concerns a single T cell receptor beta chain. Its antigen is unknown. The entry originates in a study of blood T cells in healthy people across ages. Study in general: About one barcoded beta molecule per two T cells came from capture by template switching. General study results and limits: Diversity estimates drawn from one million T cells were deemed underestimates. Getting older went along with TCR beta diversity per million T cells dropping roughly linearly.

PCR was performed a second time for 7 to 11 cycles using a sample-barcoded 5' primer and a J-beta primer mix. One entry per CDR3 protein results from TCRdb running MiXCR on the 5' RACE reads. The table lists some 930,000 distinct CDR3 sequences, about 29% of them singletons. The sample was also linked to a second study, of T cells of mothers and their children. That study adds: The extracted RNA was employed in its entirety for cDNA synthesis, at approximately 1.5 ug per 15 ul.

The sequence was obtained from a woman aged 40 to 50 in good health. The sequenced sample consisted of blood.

In nucleotides, the CDR3 is TGTGCCAGCAGCTTTTTGGGCAGGGAGGGGACCGGGGAGCTGTTTTTT. As protein: CASSFLGREGTGELFF. The chain couples TRBV7-2 to TRBJ2-2; 7 bases map to TRBD2. Germline V gene data show CDR1 as SGHTA and CDR2 as FQGNSA. The length of the CDR3 is 16 residues. Trimming removed 3 bases from V and 5 bases from J; junction bases left unmatched: 9. The full variable domain, completed using reference TRBV7-2 and TRBJ2-2, is GAGVSQSPSNKVTEKGKDVELRCDPISGHTALYWYRQSLGQGLEFLIYFQGNSAPDKSGLPSDRFSAERTGGSVSTLTIQRTQQEDSAVYLCASSFLGREGTGELFFGEGSRLTVL.